The clone carrying this TCR beta chain was counted many times. The antigen is unknown. RNA transcripts were the template, and TCR beta CDR3 regions were amplified from them. Scientists carried out first-round RT-PCR using HTBI primers and then a second-round multiplex PCR. TCRdb reanalysed the multiplex PCR reads using MiXCR and keeps one entry per CDR3 protein. The table includes under 350,000 distinct CDR3 sequences, about a sixth detected once. The sample originates from a study of Graves' ophthalmopathy and Graves' hyperthyroidism. Study-level points and caveats: With approximately 88% sensitivity and 81.08% specificity, a 13-signature model separated ophthalmopathy from stable hyperthyroidism.

Germline V lookup: CDR1 SGHTA, CDR2 FQGNSA. This CDR3 is built from 14 residues. J lost 7 bases, V lost 0 bases, and 5 bases had no gene match. The clonotype was recovered from an adult man with Graves' ophthalmopathy. The chain combines TRBV7-2 with TRBJ1-2; 7 bases agree with TRBD1. Input material: peripheral blood. CDR3 sequence reads: CASSLAQGPGGYTF. CDR3 in DNA: TGTGCCAGCAGCTTAGCACAGGGGCCAGGTGGCTACACCTTC.